This section outlines one T cell receptor (beta chain) sequence together with its context. This clonotype was counted at least ten times. Its antigen has not been determined. No much larger clone exists at a distance of one base, and base qualities are not known. The data stem from a study of regulatory T cells in long-lasting Graves disease (dated by TCRdb to the early 2020s). About the full investigation: Antithyroid drugs had been taken for less than 3 months by newly diagnosed Graves' disease patients. Peripheral blood TCR sequencing and RNA sequencing compared persistent Graves' disease patients with newly diagnosed Graves' disease patients. The study was registered as a clinical trial and conducted in China. TCR sequencing covered about 13 persistent and some 20 newly diagnosed Graves' disease patients, some 33 samples in total. The research as a whole found: The small sample size was acknowledged by the authors as a limitation that may reduce accuracy. Peripheral blood alone was examined, since thyroid tissue, which constituted the primary lesion, could not be accessed. Sequencing and analysis were limited to the TCR beta chain. More public clonotypes were shared among persistent patients (under 3,000) than among newly diagnosed patients (roughly 960). Persistent Graves' disease patients showed lower TCR Shannon entropy and fewer highly expanded clones than newly diagnosed patients, suggesting clonal expansion.

To prepare the library, multiplex PCR was applied. The data were produced on an Illumina HiSeq 4000. CDR3 regions were amplified by Arm-PCR with iRepertoire HTBI primers to construct TCR beta libraries. PCR products were gel purified before sequencing. The study's processing was this. Across samples, some 62 TRBV and 13 to 15 TRBJ segments were identified and used for gene usage analysis of CDR3 amino acid clonotypes. Filtered high-quality paired reads were merged into contigs using COPE and FqMerger. BLAST was used to align contigs to IMGT TRBV, TRBD and TRBJ reference genes, and CDR3 was defined according to IMGT. Highly expanded clones were defined as clonotypes with a frequency above 0.1%. Shannon entropy served as the measure of repertoire diversity, while the Gini coefficient captured V-J evenness. A clonotype was considered public if more than one individual shared it. TCRdb passed the public sequencing reads through fastp at Q25 and MiXCR, retaining productive beta sequences. Every distinct CDR3 protein forms one entry, paired with its most common genes and DNA. The authors' filters were not applied to this entry. The sample table contains some 500,000 distinct CDR3 sequences; only one count was recorded for 15% to 20% of them. The top ten hold around 25% of the sample.

The time point label on this specimen signifies: newly diagnosed GD, antithyroid drugs for less than 3 months. For both TCR sequencing and RNA sequencing, RNA was extracted from PBMCs in TRIzol. The diagnosis of Graves' disease followed American Thyroid Association guidelines. Patients for the study were recruited at an endocrinology department in Xi'an, China. Each patient gave 9 to 10 milliliters of peripheral blood, collected in an EDTA anticoagulant tube. Ficoll Paque Plus density gradient separation was used to isolate PBMCs, and no additional T cell sorting was done. RNA quality was checked with an Agilent 2100 Bioanalyzer and agarose gel, and concentration with a NanoDrop 2000. The sample was also linked to a second study, of T cells in Graves' hyperthyroidism and ophthalmopathy. The second publication reports: Graves' hyperthyroidism was defined as stable when no progression to ophthalmopathy occurred over 18 months of follow-up. Hyperthyroidism patients were aged 18 to 65 years and newly diagnosed, with disease duration of less than 2 months. Exclusion was applied to patients with uncontrolled infections, other autoimmune diseases, pregnancy or lactation. Diagnoses relied on clinical symptoms, serum thyroxine and TRAb, thyroid ultrasound and orbital computed tomography. The first round of RT-PCR for the TCR CDR3 was performed with the HTBI primer set and the Qiagen OneStep RT-PCR kit. Most expanded thyroid clonotypes (frequency above 0.001) were also detected in blood, a finding suggesting that blood repertoires may reflect thyroid immune responses. A 13 V-J signature model separated ophthalmopathy from stable hyperthyroidism, with about 88% sensitivity and about 81% specificity in cross-validation and 80%/75% in testing. In validation, progression to ophthalmopathy was predicted by the model with more than 65% sensitivity and roughly 76% specificity, a median of roughly 6 months before onset. To identify TCR V-J signatures that set the groups apart, the researchers used a discovery cohort of about a hundred patients, made up of some 41 with Graves' ophthalmopathy and 57 with stable Graves' hyperthyroidism. Prospective prediction of ophthalmopathy was tested in an independent validation cohort of about 19 hyperthyroidism patients and 17 patients who later progressed to ophthalmopathy. The approximately 98 discovery patients were randomly divided into training and test sets at a 7:3 ratio. The study also compared thyroid tissue and blood T-cell repertoires from 6 or 7 Graves' hyperthyroidism patients. After sampling, hyperthyroidism patients received methimazole starting at 30 mg daily, and ophthalmopathy patients received high-dose intravenous methylprednisolone. The libraries were constructed in a second round of multiplex PCR and then size-selected and purified. Paired-end sequencing of the libraries was performed with 100 bp reads on an Illumina HiSeq2000. Raw data were processed with SOAPnuke, discarding reads with adapters, uncalled bases, mean Phred below 15, or no exact constant-primer or identifier match. High-quality paired reads were merged with COPE v1.2.5, and unique nucleotide sequences were defined as clonotypes. Clonotypes were aligned to IMGT TRBV, TRBD and TRBJ reference segments using MiTCR v1.1. The analysis included only V-J combinations with a frequency above 0.0001, which together covered 98% to 99.2% of the repertoires. A TCS score was defined as the ratio of F50 (clonal expansion) to E x V (chaos), with BLOSUM62-based TCRdist applied between CDR3 peptides within each V-J. Welch's t-statistics and random forest reduced 500 to 550 V-J features to about 13, which were used in a naive Bayes classifier (R e1071). No statistical method was used to set the sample size in advance, and investigators knew the group allocation. The paper describes TCR Vbeta CDR3 sequencing of 135 peripheral blood samples, made up of 43 ophthalmopathy patients, around 78 hyperthyroidism patients and 17 progressor patients.

This receptor was identified in a middle-aged woman with Graves disease. Donor details come from another sample of the same person, matched by shared clones. This specimen was peripheral blood mononuclear cells (PBMCs), taken at new diagnosis, from a patient treated with antithyroid drugs.

DNA sequence: TGTGCCAGCAGTGAAGCAAGGAGCACAGATACGCAGTATTTT. It is translated as CASSEARSTDTQYF. Recombination linked TRBV2 to TRBJ2-3; the D gene cannot be resolved reliably. The CDR3 goes from the cysteine to the phenylalanine over 14 residues. The entry retains the CDR3 DNA only, 42 bases that are in frame from base 1. Reading the germline V gene gives CDR1 SNHLY and CDR2 FYNNEI. Relative to germline, V is 0 bases shorter and J is 0 bases shorter, with 4 bases between their ends.